These T cell receptor beta chains were read from a single sample in a study of blood T cell repertoires in COVID-19. The table came from immunoSEQ multiplex PCR; TCRdb's copy has only in-frame clones and leaves some out. The sample shows around 300,000 clones, more than 85% of them seen only once. The sequenced sample consisted of peripheral blood. These TCRs come from a woman in her twenties or thirties with COVID-19, enrolled during active disease. CDR3s include the opening cysteine and the closing phenylalanine or tryptophan. Each record gives: CDR3 protein, CDR3 DNA, V gene, D gene, clone size, J gene. The D gene is left open where the match is weak. The listing skips clone size in some rows; elsewhere it reads once, few, many or a size class.

cdr3_aa: CASSLTRGGYNEQFF
cdr3_nt: TGTGCCAGCAGCTTAACGAGGGGGGGCTACAATGAGCAGTTCTTC
v_call: TRBV7-3
d_call: -
clone_size: -
j_call: TRBJ2-1

cdr3_aa: CASSKQFSGNTIYF
cdr3_nt: TGTGCCAGTAGTAAACAATTCTCTGGAAACACCATATATTTT
v_call: TRBV19
d_call: -
clone_size: -
j_call: TRBJ1-3

cdr3_aa: CAWSVVRGLDGYTF
cdr3_nt: TGTGCCTGGAGTGTAGTCAGGGGATTAGATGGCTACACCTTC
v_call: TRBV30
d_call: -
clone_size: -
j_call: TRBJ1-2

cdr3_aa: CASSSRQGYHLHF
cdr3_nt: TGTGCCAGCAGCTCCCGACAGGGTTATCACCTCCACTTT
v_call: TRBV7-9
d_call: TRBD1
clone_size: -
j_call: TRBJ1-6

cdr3_aa: CASSFRFPANYGYTF
cdr3_nt: TGTGCCAGCAGCTTCAGGTTCCCCGCTAACTATGGCTACACCTTC
v_call: TRBV5-5
d_call: -
clone_size: -
j_call: TRBJ1-2

cdr3_aa: CASSYGTEALEQYF
cdr3_nt: TGCGCCAGCAGCTATGGGACAGAGGCGTTAGAGCAGTACTTC
v_call: TRBV5-1
d_call: TRBD1
clone_size: -
j_call: TRBJ2-7

cdr3_aa: CATSDVGTGSLNEQFF
cdr3_nt: TGTGCCACCAGTGACGTCGGGACAGGGAGCCTCAATGAGCAGTTCTTC
v_call: TRBV24-1
d_call: TRBD1
clone_size: -
j_call: TRBJ2-1

cdr3_aa: CASSPRGDSSYEQYF
cdr3_nt: TGTGCCAGCAGCCCCAGGGGGGACAGCTCCTACGAGCAGTACTTC
v_call: TRBV9
d_call: -
clone_size: -
j_call: TRBJ2-7

cdr3_aa: CASSEIGRLAVEQYF
cdr3_nt: TGTGCCAGCAGTGAAATAGGGAGACTAGCGGTCGAGCAGTACTTC
v_call: TRBV2
d_call: TRBD2
clone_size: -
j_call: TRBJ2-7

cdr3_aa: CASSYNIDGLAEPWSEQFF
cdr3_nt: TGTGCCAGCAGTTACAACATCGATGGACTAGCGGAACCCTGGAGTGAGCAGTTCTTC
v_call: TRBV6-2/TRBV6-3
d_call: TRBD2
clone_size: -
j_call: TRBJ2-1

cdr3_aa: CASSQPTGGWGTDTQYF
cdr3_nt: TGTGCCAGCAGCCAACCCACAGGGGGCTGGGGTACAGATACGCAGTATTTT
v_call: TRBV3-1/TRBV3-2
d_call: TRBD1
clone_size: -
j_call: TRBJ2-3

cdr3_aa: CSASPNRAGRVDEQFF
cdr3_nt: TGCAGTGCTAGTCCTAATCGAGCGGGAAGGGTCGATGAGCAGTTCTTC
v_call: TRBV20-1
d_call: TRBD2
clone_size: -
j_call: TRBJ2-1

cdr3_aa: CASSLGNRGLAGEDYEQYF
cdr3_nt: TGTGCCAGCAGTTTGGGGAACAGAGGACTAGCGGGAGAAGACTACGAGCAGTACTTC
v_call: TRBV28
d_call: TRBD2
clone_size: -
j_call: TRBJ2-7

cdr3_aa: CASSVTTGAYEQYF
cdr3_nt: TGTGCCAGCAGCGTGACGACGGGGGCCTACGAGCAGTACTTC
v_call: TRBV9
d_call: -
clone_size: -
j_call: TRBJ2-7

cdr3_aa: CASSLSPGTSLGDTQYF
cdr3_nt: TGTGCCAGCAGCTTATCCCCCGGGACTAGCCTGGGAGATACGCAGTATTTT
v_call: TRBV11-2
d_call: TRBD2
clone_size: -
j_call: TRBJ2-3

cdr3_aa: CASSSPGQGSNEQYF
cdr3_nt: TGTGCCAGCAGCAGCCCGGGACAGGGGTCAAACGAGCAGTACTTC
v_call: TRBV3-1/TRBV3-2
d_call: TRBD1
clone_size: -
j_call: TRBJ2-7

cdr3_aa: CASSFPGQVSQPQHF
cdr3_nt: TGTGCCAGCAGTTTCCCGGGACAGGTCAGTCAGCCCCAGCATTTT
v_call: TRBV28
d_call: TRBD1
clone_size: -
j_call: TRBJ1-5

cdr3_aa: CASSDIEGGTIYF
cdr3_nt: TGTGCCAGCAGTGATATCGAGGGAGGGACCATATATTTT
v_call: TRBV2
d_call: -
clone_size: -
j_call: TRBJ1-3

cdr3_aa: CASSPAGTGSSSYNSPLHF
cdr3_nt: TGCGCCAGCAGCCCAGCTGGGACAGGATCGAGCTCCTATAATTCACCCCTCCACTTT
v_call: TRBV5-1
d_call: TRBD1
clone_size: -
j_call: TRBJ1-6

cdr3_aa: CASSVHLSSGRFVDEQFF
cdr3_nt: TGTGCCAGCAGCGTACATCTGTCTAGCGGGAGGTTCGTCGATGAGCAGTTCTTC
v_call: TRBV9
d_call: TRBD2
clone_size: once
j_call: TRBJ2-1

cdr3_aa: CASSASRTSGRREDTQYF
cdr3_nt: TGCGCCAGCAGTGCCTCAAGGACTAGCGGGAGAAGAGAAGATACGCAGTATTTT
v_call: TRBV10-2
d_call: TRBD2
clone_size: -
j_call: TRBJ2-3

cdr3_aa: CATSDFARGETQYF
cdr3_nt: TGTGCCACCAGTGATTTCGCCAGGGGGGAGACCCAGTACTTC
v_call: TRBV24-1
d_call: TRBD1
clone_size: -
j_call: TRBJ2-5

cdr3_aa: CASSSTGSHGYTF
cdr3_nt: TGTGCCAGCAGCTCAACAGGGAGTCATGGCTACACCTTC
v_call: TRBV7-9
d_call: -
clone_size: -
j_call: TRBJ1-2

cdr3_aa: CASGTGGPNTEAFF
cdr3_nt: TGCGCCAGCGGGACAGGGGGGCCGAACACTGAAGCTTTCTTT
v_call: TRBV5-1
d_call: TRBD1
clone_size: -
j_call: TRBJ1-1

cdr3_aa: CASSARLNGYTF
cdr3_nt: TGTGCCAGCAGTGCCCGCCTAAATGGCTACACCTTC
v_call: TRBV6-2/TRBV6-3
d_call: -
clone_size: once
j_call: TRBJ1-2

cdr3_aa: CAWSRSLEQFF
cdr3_nt: TGTGCCTGGAGTAGGAGCCTTGAGCAGTTCTTC
v_call: TRBV30
d_call: -
clone_size: -
j_call: TRBJ2-1

cdr3_aa: CASSAGGGAEQFF
cdr3_nt: TGTGCCAGCAGTGCGGGAGGGGGTGCTGAGCAGTTCTTC
v_call: TRBV11-2
d_call: TRBD2
clone_size: -
j_call: TRBJ2-1

cdr3_aa: CASSPAFSTGDTEAFF
cdr3_nt: TGTGCCAGCTCACCGGCCTTCTCGACAGGGGACACTGAAGCTTTCTTT
v_call: TRBV18
d_call: TRBD1
clone_size: few
j_call: TRBJ1-1

cdr3_aa: CASRGTGDLYEQYF
cdr3_nt: TGTGCCAGCAGAGGGACAGGGGACCTCTACGAGCAGTACTTC
v_call: TRBV3-1/TRBV3-2
d_call: TRBD1
clone_size: -
j_call: TRBJ2-7